This entry features one T cell receptor (beta chain) sequence. Per the original methods: From reference gene primer amplification, estimates of nucleated cell counts were derived. Generated by immunoSEQ multiplex PCR, the TCRdb table keeps only in-frame clones and is missing some. That table gives V, J and clone size, and the DNA gave D and trimming. The table lists 60,000 to 75,000 clones, around four fifths of them singletons, with approximately 6% in the top ten. This entry comes from a study of blood T cell repertoires in COVID-19. Germline lookup yields CDR1 SGHVS and CDR2 FQNEAQ. V lost 0 bases and J lost 4; bases outside the gene matches: 5. CDR3 length equals 16 residues.

The sequencing sample was made of peripheral blood. The chain has TRBV7-8 and TRBJ1-2; 10 nucleotides agree with TRBD1. The TCR sequence derives from a human donor in a cohort sampled during active COVID-19. The CDR3 here is CASSLARTGGTYGYTF. Written as DNA, the CDR3 is TGTGCCAGCAGCTTAGCGCGGACAGGGGGGACCTATGGCTACACCTTC.